The T cell receptor beta chain under discussion was sequenced for a study of blood T cells in healthy people across ages. Primed by a sample-barcoded 5' primer and a J-beta primer mix, a second PCR proceeded for roughly 6 to 12 cycles. TCRdb ran MiXCR on the 5' RACE reads and lists one entry per CDR3 protein. The table shows 980,000 or so distinct CDR3 sequences, with about 48% occurring only once. The germline gives CDR1 MNHNY, CDR2 SVGAGI (reference sequence). This CDR3 is 13 amino acids long. Remarks on this clonotype: Mismatch with germline at one junction end may stem from a read error.

The TCR sequence derives from a man younger than 40 in good health. The sequenced sample consisted of blood. V and J are TRBV6-6 and TRBJ2-4, with D possibly being TRBD2 (6 bases). The DNA matches TRBJ2-7 better at its end, which makes the J call doubtful. The CDR3 region has the DNA TGTGCCTGCAGTTACGGCGGGGCCTACGAGCAGTACTTC. Protein product: CACSYGGAYEQYF.